This T cell receptor (beta chain) derives from a study of post-analysis software for immune sequencing data. Germline lookup yields CDR1 SEHNR and CDR2 FQNEAQ (reference sequence). The CDR3 sequence is 13 residues long. V lost 4 bases and J 5 bases, leaving 12 bases between the germline ends. Unique molecular identifiers were built into the TCR beta cDNA libraries. Yield was some 540,000 cDNA molecules from approximately 0.91 to 9.4 million T cells. TCRdb passed the PCR reads through MiXCR, listing each CDR3 protein once. This repertoire shows roughly 800,000 distinct CDR3 sequences, under 70% found once; its top ten account for 4.6%. To note about this clonotype: As yet, its antigen is unknown.

Notes on the study in general: People with multiple sclerosis had a significantly lower normalized Chao1 diversity than controls did. Higher frequency in patients than in controls was seen for 5 or 6 TRBV segments, with TRBV5-6, TRBV5-1 and TRBV20-1 among them. Samples from a shared batch, those prepared together, strongly co-clustered by F measure.

The sample comprised blood. The receptor was isolated from a girl between 10 and 17 years old with multiple sclerosis. The chain has TRBV7-9 and TRBJ2-7; perhaps TRBD1 as D (5 bases). The CDR3 DNA sequence: TGTGCCAGCAGCTCGGACATCGACGACGAGCAGTACTTC. Protein product: CASSSDIDDEQYF.